This T cell receptor (beta chain) was captured by sequencing in a study of blood T cell repertoires in COVID-19. Study at large: T cells, B-cell-depleted T cells, or PBMCs provided the cDNA or gDNA that served as material.

Original processing methods: It was from reference gene primer amplification that nucleated cell counts were estimated. Generated by immunoSEQ multiplex PCR, the TCRdb table keeps only in-frame clones and is missing some. Clone size and V and J calls were adopted from that table, with D and trimming inferred from the DNA. Of 250,000 or so clones listed, about four fifths are singletons. CDR1 LNHNV and CDR2 YYDKDF come from the germline V gene (reference sequence). Losses at the gene ends were 7 bases for V and 4 bases for J; bases not matched to a gene: 10. The CDR3 has 15 residues. The V and J genes are TRBV15 and TRBJ2-1; 7 bases are shared with TRBD1. The receptor was derived from a woman aged 40 to 49 who had recovered from COVID-19. Sequencing used peripheral blood. This CDR3 reads CATTTDRSGYNEQFF. The DNA of the CDR3 is TGTGCCACCACTACGGACAGGTCGGGGTACAATGAGCAGTTCTTC. The whole variable domain, filled in from reference TRBV15 and TRBJ2-1, reads DAMVIQNPRYQVTQFGKPVTLSCSQTLNHNVMYWYQQKSSQAPKLLFHYYDKDFNNEADTPDNFQSRRPNTSFCFLDIRSPGLGDTAMYLCATTTDRSGYNEQFFGPGTRLTVL.